This is a list of T cell receptor beta chains from one sample in a study of Graves' ophthalmopathy and Graves' hyperthyroidism. TCRdb processed the multiplex PCR reads anew with MiXCR; each CDR3 protein has one entry. Among more than 1,000,000 distinct CDR3 sequences listed, about 38% were seen once. Source material: peripheral blood or thyroid tissue (not recorded which). These receptors all come from an adult man with Graves' hyperthyroidism. CDR3s include the opening cysteine and the closing phenylalanine or tryptophan. D genes are given only for firm matches. Rows give clone size only sometimes, using once, few, many, or a class for an expanded clone.

>TRBJ2-7|TRBV30|NA|NA
CAWSPLLNLQYF
TGTGCCTGGAGTCCGTTACTTAACTTGCAGTACTTC
>TRBJ1-1|TRBV2|NA|NA
CACSVDTGSYEAFF
TGTGCCTGCAGTGTTGACACTGGAAGCTATGAAGCTTTTTTT
>TRBJ1-3|TRBV4-3|NA|few
CASSQDRDYTIYF
TGCGCCAGCAGCCAAGATCGGGACTACACCATATATTTT
>TRBJ1-6|TRBV2|NA|NA
CASSTITGNVGSPLHF
TGTGCCAGCAGCACAATAACAGGGAATGTTGGTTCACCCCTCCACTTT
>TRBJ2-2|TRBV9|NA|NA
CASSVATGASGAFTGELFF
TGTGCCAGCAGCGTAGCTACAGGGGCAAGCGGGGCCTTCACCGGGGAGCTGTTTTTT
>TRBJ2-5|TRBV10-3|TRBD2|NA
CAISVSGGGETQYF
TGTGCCATCAGTGTCTCTGGCGGGGGGGAGACCCAGTACTTC
>TRBJ2-2|TRBV5-1|NA|many
CASSLVVSGELFF
TGCGCCAGCAGCTTGGTGGTTTCCGGGGAGCTGTTTTTT
>TRBJ2-7|TRBV5-8|TRBD2|many
CASSPGLDEQYF
TGTGCCAGCAGCCCCGGACTAGACGAGCAGTACTTC
>TRBJ1-1|TRBV19|NA|many
CASKNRQGRIMNTEAFF
TGTGCCAGTAAAAATCGTCAGGGAAGAATCATGAACACTGAAGCTTTCTTT
>TRBJ1-2|TRBV14|NA|many
CASSQEERVGYGYTF
TGTGCCAGCAGCCAAGAAGAAAGGGTGGGGTATGGCTACACCTTC
>TRBJ2-7|TRBV7-2|TRBD1|NA
CASSLRGLYYEQYF
TGTGCCAGCAGCTTAAGGGGGCTCTACTACGAGCAGTACTTC
>TRBJ1-2|TRBV9|NA|NA
CASSVEYGYTF
TGTGCCAGCAGCGTAGAATATGGCTACACCTTC
>TRBJ1-3|TRBV2|NA|NA
CASREPLSGNTIYF
TGTGCCAGCAGGGAACCCCTTTCTGGAAACACCATATATTTT
>TRBJ2-7|TRBV6-5|NA|few
CASSESRDSVSYEQYF
TGTGCCAGCAGTGAGTCGCGGGACAGCGTATCCTACGAGCAGTACTTC
>TRBJ1-5|TRBV6-2/TRBV6-3|NA|few
CASRDNPKAPQHF
TGTGCCAGCAGAGATAATCCTAAAGCCCCCCAGCATTTT
>TRBJ2-3|TRBV7-8|NA|many
CASSSPRPPEDTGTDTQYF
TGTGCCAGCAGCTCCCCTCGGCCCCCAGAGGACACTGGCACAGATACGCAGTATTTT
>TRBJ2-7|TRBV3-1|TRBD1|few
CASSYRQGRNYEQYF
TGTGCCAGCAGCTACCGACAGGGGAGGAACTACGAGCAGTACTTC
>TRBJ1-6|TRBV25-1|TRBD1|many
CASSEPTGGSSPLHF
TGTGCCAGCAGTGAACCGACAGGGGGTTCGTCACCCCTCCACTTT
>TRBJ2-7|TRBV5-1|NA|many
CASSLPIGGEQYF
TGCGCCAGCAGCTTGCCGATTGGGGGCGAGCAGTACTTC
>TRBJ1-1|TRBV5-1|NA|many
CASSLSDSSNTEAFF
TGCGCCAGCAGCTTGTCGGACAGCTCGAACACTGAAGCTTTCTTT
>TRBJ1-1|TRBV6-5|NA|NA
CASSYSVSGRTEAFF
TGTGCCAGCAGTTACTCGGTTTCAGGGCGCACTGAAGCTTTCTTT
>TRBJ2-1|TRBV2|NA|few
CASSPRIYNEQFF
TGTGCCAGCAGTCCTCGGATTTACAATGAGCAGTTCTTC
>TRBJ1-5|TRBV18|NA|few
CASSPLDGNQPQHF
TGTGCCAGCTCACCACTGGACGGAAATCAGCCCCAGCATTTT
>TRBJ2-1|TRBV29-1|NA|NA
CSVAPADEQFF
TGCAGCGTTGCTCCTGCGGATGAGCAGTTCTTC
>TRBJ2-7|TRBV10-3|NA|few
CASSPGLYRDWYEQYF
TGTGCCAGCAGTCCTGGATTGTATCGCGATTGGTACGAGCAGTACTTC
>TRBJ1-5|TRBV7-9|NA|many
CASSLGGSGHVNQPQHF
TGTGCCAGCAGCTTAGGTGGTTCGGGGCACGTCAATCAGCCCCAGCATTTT
>TRBJ1-2|TRBV7-2|TRBD1|NA
CASSLSARGRIYGYTF
TGTGCCAGCAGCTTAAGCGCCAGGGGGCGTATCTATGGCTACACCTTC
>TRBJ2-7|TRBV2|TRBD1|few
CASPTGAGVEQYF
TGTGCCAGTCCGACAGGGGCAGGCGTAGAGCAGTACTTC
>TRBJ2-7|TRBV10-3|TRBD1|NA
CAGSSRTGTPYEQYF
TGTGCCGGCAGTTCCAGGACAGGTACTCCCTACGAGCAGTACTTC
>TRBJ1-2|TRBV30|TRBD1|few
CAWIRTGGASGYTF
TGTGCCTGGATTCGAACAGGGGGCGCATCTGGCTACACCTTC
>TRBJ2-7|TRBV15|NA|many
CATSVRLGLKGSYEQYF
TGTGCCACCAGCGTACGACTTGGGCTAAAAGGCTCCTACGAGCAGTACTTC
>TRBJ1-1|TRBV19|NA|many
CASSSNRLNTEAFF
TGTGCCAGTAGTTCGAACAGGCTGAACACTGAAGCTTTCTTT
>TRBJ2-6|TRBV7-6|NA|NA
CASSAGVPGANVLTF
TGTGCCAGCAGCGCCGGGGTCCCTGGGGCCAACGTCCTGACTTTC
>TRBJ1-6|TRBV25-1|NA|NA
CASTLRAGNNSPLHF
TGTGCCAGCACCCTGCGGGCAGGGAATAATTCACCCCTCCACTTT
>TRBJ2-7|TRBV14|NA|NA
CASSRTGLPHEQYF
TGTGCCAGCAGCCGAACAGGACTGCCCCACGAGCAGTACTTC
>TRBJ1-4|TRBV10-3|NA|NA
CASSTLTGEGFNEKLFF
TGTGCCAGCAGCACACTCACGGGGGAGGGATTTAATGAAAAACTGTTTTTT